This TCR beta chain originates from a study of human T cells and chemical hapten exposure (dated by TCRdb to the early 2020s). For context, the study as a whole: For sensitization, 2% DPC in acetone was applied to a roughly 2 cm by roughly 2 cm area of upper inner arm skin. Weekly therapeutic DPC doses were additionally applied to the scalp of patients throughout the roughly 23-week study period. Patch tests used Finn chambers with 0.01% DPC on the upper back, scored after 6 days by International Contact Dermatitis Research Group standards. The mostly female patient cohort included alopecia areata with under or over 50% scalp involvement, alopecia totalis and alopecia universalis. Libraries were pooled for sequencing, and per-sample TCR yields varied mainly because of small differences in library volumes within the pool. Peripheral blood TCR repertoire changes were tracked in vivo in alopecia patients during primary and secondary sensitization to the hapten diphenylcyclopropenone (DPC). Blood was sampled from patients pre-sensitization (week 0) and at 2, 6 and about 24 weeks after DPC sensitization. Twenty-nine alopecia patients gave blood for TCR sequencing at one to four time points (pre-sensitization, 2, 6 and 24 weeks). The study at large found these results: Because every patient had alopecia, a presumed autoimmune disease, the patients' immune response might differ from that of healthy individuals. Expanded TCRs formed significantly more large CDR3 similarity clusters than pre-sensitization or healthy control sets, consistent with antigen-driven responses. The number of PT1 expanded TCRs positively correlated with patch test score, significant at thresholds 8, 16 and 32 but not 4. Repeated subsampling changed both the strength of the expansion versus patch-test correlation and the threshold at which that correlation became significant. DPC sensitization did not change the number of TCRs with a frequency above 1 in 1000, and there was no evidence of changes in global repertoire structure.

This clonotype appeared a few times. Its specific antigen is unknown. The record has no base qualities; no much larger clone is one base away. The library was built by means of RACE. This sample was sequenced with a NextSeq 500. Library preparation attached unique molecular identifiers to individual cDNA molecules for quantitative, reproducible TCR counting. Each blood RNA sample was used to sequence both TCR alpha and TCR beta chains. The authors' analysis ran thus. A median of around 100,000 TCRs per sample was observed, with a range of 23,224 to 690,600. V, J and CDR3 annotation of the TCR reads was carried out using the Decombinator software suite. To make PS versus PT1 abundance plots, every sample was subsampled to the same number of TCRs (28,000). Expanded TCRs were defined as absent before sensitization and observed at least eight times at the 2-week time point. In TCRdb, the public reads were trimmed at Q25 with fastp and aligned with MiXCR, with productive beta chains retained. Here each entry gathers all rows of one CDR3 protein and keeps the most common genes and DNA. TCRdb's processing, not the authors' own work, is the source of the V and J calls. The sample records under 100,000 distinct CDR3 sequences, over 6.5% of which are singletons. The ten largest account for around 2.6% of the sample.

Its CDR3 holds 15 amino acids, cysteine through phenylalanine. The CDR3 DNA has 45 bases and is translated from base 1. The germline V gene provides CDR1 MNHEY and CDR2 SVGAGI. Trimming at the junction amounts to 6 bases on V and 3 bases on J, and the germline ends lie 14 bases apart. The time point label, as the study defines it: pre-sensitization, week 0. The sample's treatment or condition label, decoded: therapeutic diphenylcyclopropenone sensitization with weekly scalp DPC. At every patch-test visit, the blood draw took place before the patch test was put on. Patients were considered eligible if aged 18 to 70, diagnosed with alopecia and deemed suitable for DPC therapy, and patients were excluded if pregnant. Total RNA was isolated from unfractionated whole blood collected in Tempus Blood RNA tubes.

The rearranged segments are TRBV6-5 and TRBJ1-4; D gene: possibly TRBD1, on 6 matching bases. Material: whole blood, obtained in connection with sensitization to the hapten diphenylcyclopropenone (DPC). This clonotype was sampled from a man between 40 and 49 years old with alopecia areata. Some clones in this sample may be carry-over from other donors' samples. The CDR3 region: CASRTRGGSNEKLFF. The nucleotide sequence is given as TGTGCCAGCAGGACCAGGGGAGGTTCTAATGAAAAACTGTTTTTT.